This TCR beta chain was profiled in a study of T cell repertoires in cytomegalovirus infection. TCRdb re-analysed the reads in MiXCR, keeping a single row per CDR3 protein. The data show 160,000 or so distinct CDR3 sequences, about 22% seen once. This CDR3 contains 14 residues. The junction had 7 bases not matched to a gene; V was cut back by 5 bases and J by 6 bases. CDR1 is SGHVS and CDR2 is FNYEAQ in the germline V gene. This clonotype has just a few counts. Its target is unknown. The sequenced sample was CD8+ T cells from cultured PBMCs, obtained from culture after CMV antigen stimulation. This receptor was taken from a human donor in good health (CMV status not recorded). Some clones in this sample may be carry-over from other donors' samples. The chain carries TRBV7-6 and TRBJ1-5; TRBD1 aligns across 7 bases. CDR3 bases: TGTGCCAGCAGCCAAGGGACAGTCCCTCAGCCCCAGCATTTT. Amino acid sequence: CASSQGTVPQPQHF. The entire variable domain, with the rest obtained from reference TRBV7-6 and TRBJ1-5, is as follows: GAGVSQSPRYKVTKRGQDVALRCDPISGHVSLYWYRQALGQGPEFLTYFNYEAQQDKSGLPNDRFSAERPEGSISTLTIQRTEQRDSAMYRCASSQGTVPQPQHFGDGTRLSIL.